This TCR beta chain was identified in a study of neurological immune-mediated disorders. Many counts were recorded for this clonotype. Its matching antigen is unknown. cDNA was made by 5'RACE with 10-nucleotide random UMIs. One entry per CDR3 protein results from TCRdb running MiXCR on the 5' RACE reads. The sample includes 65,000 to 95,000 distinct CDR3 sequences, approximately 6% of them seen just once. V gave up 4 bases and J gave up 7 bases; unmatched junction bases: 8. CDR1 is SGHRS and CDR2 is YFSETQ in the germline V gene. The CDR3 is made up of 14 amino acids. Time point given: longitudinal time-point 2. General study results and limits: The multiple sclerosis repertoire cluster was associated with no clinical or MRI feature. The absence of shared CDR3 amino acid sequences among expanded clones across subjects suggests private repertoires in all groups. Phylogenetic grouping assigned the repertoires of 18 of 34 multiple sclerosis patients to one related-CDR3 cluster, which constitutes a possible signature.

What was sequenced was PBMCs. This chain uses TRBV5-1 with TRBJ2-3; 8 nucleotides match TRBD2. This sequence was found in a woman aged 60-70 years with multiple sclerosis. CDR3 amino acids: CASSPVAGQHTQYF. CDR3 DNA: TGCGCCAGCAGCCCCGTAGCGGGGCAGCATACGCAGTATTTT.